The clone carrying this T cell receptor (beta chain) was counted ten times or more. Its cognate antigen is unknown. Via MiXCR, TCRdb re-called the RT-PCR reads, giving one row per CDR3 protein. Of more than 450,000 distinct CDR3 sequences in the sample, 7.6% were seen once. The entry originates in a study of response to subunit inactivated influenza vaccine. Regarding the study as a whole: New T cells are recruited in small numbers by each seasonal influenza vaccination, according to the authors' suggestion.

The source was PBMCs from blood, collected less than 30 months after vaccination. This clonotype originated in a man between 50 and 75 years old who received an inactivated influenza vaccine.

DNA of the CDR3: TGTGCCAGCAGCGTAACCGGGACAGGAAGCACAGATACGCAGTATTTT. Residues: CASSVTGTGSTDTQYF. This chain connects TRBV9 to TRBJ2-3; 8 positions match TRBD1. The CDR3 sequence is 16 residues long. Trimming removed 1 base from V and 0 bases from J; junction bases left unmatched: 4. CDR1 SGDLS and CDR2 YYNGEE come from the germline V gene.